The subject of this entry is one T cell receptor beta chain. Per the original data handling: Amplification from reference gene primers served as the basis for estimated nucleated cell counts. Here immunoSEQ multiplex PCR was the method, and the copy in TCRdb shows in-frame clones only, minus some. V and J calls and clone size are copied from that table; D and trimming were computed from the DNA. The data show more than 250,000 clones, nearly 90% seen once. This sample is drawn from a study of blood T cell repertoires in COVID-19. About the study: Nucleic acid was either cDNA or gDNA, and it came from T cells, B-cell-depleted T cells, or PBMCs.

The clonotype was recovered from a human donor in a cohort sampled during active COVID-19. The sample consisted of peripheral blood.

CDR3 nucleotides: TGCGCCAGCAGCCACCCGGCAGGGGACAAATACAATGAGCAGTTCTTC. It encodes CASSHPAGDKYNEQFF. J is TRBJ2-1 and V is TRBV4-1; a weak D match, TRBD1 (6 bases). CDR3 length: 16 residues. Germline V lookup: CDR1 MGHRA, CDR2 YSYEKL. V dropped 3 bases and J dropped 4 bases, with 16 bases sitting between them.